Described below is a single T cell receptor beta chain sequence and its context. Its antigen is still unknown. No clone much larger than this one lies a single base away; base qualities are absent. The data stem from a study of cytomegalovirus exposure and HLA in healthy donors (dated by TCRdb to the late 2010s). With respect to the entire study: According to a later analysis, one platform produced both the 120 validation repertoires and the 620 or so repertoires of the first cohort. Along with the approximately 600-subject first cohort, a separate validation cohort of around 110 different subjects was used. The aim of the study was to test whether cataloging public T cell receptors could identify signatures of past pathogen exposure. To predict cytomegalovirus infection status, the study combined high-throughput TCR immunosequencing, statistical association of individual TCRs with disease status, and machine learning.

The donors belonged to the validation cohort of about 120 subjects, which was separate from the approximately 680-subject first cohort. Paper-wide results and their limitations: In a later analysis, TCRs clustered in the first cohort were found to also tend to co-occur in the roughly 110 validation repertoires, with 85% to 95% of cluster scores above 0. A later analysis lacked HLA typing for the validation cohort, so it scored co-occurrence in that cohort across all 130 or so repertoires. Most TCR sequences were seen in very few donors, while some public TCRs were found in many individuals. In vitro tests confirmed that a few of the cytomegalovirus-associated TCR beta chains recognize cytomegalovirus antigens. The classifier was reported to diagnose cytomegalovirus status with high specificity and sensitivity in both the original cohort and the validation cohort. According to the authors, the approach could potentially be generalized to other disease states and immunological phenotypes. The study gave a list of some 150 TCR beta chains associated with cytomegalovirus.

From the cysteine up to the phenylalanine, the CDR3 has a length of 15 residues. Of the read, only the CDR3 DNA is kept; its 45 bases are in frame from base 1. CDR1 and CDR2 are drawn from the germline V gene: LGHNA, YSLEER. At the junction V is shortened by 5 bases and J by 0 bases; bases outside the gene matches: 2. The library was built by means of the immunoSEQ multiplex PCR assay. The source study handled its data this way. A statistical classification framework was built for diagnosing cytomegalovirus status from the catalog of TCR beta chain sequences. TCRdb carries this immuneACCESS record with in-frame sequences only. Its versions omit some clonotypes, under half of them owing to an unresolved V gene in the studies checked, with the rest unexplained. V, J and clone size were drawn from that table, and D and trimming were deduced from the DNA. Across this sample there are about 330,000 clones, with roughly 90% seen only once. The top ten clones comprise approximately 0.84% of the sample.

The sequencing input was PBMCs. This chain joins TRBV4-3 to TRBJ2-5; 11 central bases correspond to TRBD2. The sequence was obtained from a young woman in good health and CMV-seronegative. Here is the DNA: TGCGCCAGCAGCTCGGGACTAGCGGACCAAGAGACCCAGTACTTC. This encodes CASSSGLADQETQYF.